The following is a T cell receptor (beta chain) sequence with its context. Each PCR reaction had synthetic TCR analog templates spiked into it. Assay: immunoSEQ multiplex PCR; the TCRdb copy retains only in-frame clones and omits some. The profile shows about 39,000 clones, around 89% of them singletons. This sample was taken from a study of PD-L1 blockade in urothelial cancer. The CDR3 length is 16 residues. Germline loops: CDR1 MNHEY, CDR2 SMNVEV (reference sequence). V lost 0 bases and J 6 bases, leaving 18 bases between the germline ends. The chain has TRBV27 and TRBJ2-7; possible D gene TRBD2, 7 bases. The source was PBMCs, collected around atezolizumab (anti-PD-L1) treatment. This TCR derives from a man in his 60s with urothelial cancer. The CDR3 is CASSLSGGGRVGEQYF. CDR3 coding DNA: TGTGCCAGCAGTTTATCGGGGGGGGGCAGGGTCGGCGAGCAGTACTTC.